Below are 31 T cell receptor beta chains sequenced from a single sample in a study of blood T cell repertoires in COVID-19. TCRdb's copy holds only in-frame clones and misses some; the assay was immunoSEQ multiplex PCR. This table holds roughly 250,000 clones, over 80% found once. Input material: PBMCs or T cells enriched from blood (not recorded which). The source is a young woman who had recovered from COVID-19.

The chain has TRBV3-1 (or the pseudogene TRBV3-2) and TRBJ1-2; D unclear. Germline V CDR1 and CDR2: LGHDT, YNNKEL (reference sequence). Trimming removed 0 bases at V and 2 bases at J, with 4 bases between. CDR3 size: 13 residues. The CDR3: CASSQDENYGYTF. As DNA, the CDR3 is TGTGCCAGCAGCCAAGATGAGAACTATGGCTACACCTTC.

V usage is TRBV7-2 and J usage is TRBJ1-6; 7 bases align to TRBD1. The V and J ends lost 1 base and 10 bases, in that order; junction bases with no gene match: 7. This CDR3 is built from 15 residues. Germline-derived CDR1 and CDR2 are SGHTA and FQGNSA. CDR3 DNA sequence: TGTGCCAGCAGCTTAGGGACAGGAATTTTCTCACCCCTCCACTTT. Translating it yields CASSLGTGIFSPLHF.

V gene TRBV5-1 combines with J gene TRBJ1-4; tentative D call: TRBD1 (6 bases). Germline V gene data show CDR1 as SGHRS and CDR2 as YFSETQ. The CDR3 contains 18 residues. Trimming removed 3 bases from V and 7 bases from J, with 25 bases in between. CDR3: CASSSGTTSAIPGEKLFF. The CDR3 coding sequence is TGCGCCAGCAGCTCCGGGACAACCTCGGCGATCCCAGGTGAAAAACTGTTTTTT.

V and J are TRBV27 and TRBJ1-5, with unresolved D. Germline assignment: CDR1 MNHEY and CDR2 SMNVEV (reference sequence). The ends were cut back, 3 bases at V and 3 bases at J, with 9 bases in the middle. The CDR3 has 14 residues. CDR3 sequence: CASSFRGTNQPQHF. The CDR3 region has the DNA TGTGCCAGCAGTTTTCGGGGTACCAATCAGCCCCAGCATTTT.

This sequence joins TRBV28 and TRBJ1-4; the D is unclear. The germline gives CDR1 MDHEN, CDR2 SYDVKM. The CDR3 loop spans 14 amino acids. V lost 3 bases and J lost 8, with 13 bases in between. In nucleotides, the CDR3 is TGTGCCAGCAGTTTGGGCTGGAGGAGCGAAAAACTGTTTTTT. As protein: CASSLGWRSEKLFF.

The CDR3 spells CASRKRGDEQYF. As DNA, the CDR3 is TGTGCCAGTAGAAAAAGGGGCGACGAGCAGTACTTC. The chain couples TRBV19 to TRBJ2-7; the D gene is possibly TRBD1 (5 bases). Trimming left V 6 bases short and J 5 bases short, with 11 bases between. Germline V gene data show CDR1 as LNHDA and CDR2 as SQIVND (reference sequence). The CDR3 is made up of 12 amino acids. Looking up the rest from reference TRBV19 and TRBJ2-7 gives the full variable domain: DGGITQSPKYLFRKEGQNVTLSCEQNLNHDAMYWYRQDPGQGLRLIYYSQIVNDFQKGDIAEGYSVSREKKESFPLTVTSAQKNPTAFYLCASRKRGDEQYFGPGTRLTVT.

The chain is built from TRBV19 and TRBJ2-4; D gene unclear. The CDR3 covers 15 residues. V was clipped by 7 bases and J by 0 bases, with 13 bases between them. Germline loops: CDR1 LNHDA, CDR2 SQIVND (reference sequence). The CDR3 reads CASMEFRLAKNIQYF. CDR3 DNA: TGTGCCAGTATGGAGTTCAGACTAGCCAAAAACATTCAGTACTTC.

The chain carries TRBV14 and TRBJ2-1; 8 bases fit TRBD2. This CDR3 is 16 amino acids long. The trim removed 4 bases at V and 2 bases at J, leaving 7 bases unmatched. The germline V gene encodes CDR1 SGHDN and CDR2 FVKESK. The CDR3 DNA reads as TGTGCCAGCAGCCGATTACCGGGAGGGCCCTACAATGAGCAGTTCTTC. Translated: CASSRLPGGPYNEQFF. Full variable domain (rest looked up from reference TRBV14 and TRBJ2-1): EAGVTQFPSHSVIEKGQTVTLRCDPISGHDNLYWYRRVMGKEIKFLLHFVKESKQDESGMPNNRFLAERTGGTYSTLKVQPAELEDSGVYFCASSRLPGGPYNEQFFGPGTRLTVL.

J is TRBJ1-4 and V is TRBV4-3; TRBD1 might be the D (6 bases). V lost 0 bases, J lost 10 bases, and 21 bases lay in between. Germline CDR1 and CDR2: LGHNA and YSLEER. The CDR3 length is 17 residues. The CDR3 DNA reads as TGCGCCAGCAGCCAAGACTATTCTTCAGGGGTACAGGGAAAACTGTTTTTT. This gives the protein CASSQDYSSGVQGKLFF.

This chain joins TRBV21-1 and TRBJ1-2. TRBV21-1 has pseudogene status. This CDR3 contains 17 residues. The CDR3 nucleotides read TGTGCCAGCAGCAAAGAACTACAAGGGGGGGAGTTCGATGGCTACACCTTC. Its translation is CASSKELQGGEFDGYTF.

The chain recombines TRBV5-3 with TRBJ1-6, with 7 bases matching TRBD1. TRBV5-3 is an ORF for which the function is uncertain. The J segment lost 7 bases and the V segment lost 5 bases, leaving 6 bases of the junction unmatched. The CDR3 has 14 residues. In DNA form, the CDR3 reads TGTGCCAGAAGACATCGACAGGGAAATTCACCCCTCCACTTT. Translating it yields CARRHRQGNSPLHF.

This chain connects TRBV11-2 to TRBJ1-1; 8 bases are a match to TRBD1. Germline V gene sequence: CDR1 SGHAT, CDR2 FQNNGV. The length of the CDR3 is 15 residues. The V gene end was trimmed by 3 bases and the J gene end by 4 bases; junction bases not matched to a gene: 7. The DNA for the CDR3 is TGTGCCAGCAGCTTGGGGTCAGGGGGCGTCACTGAAGCTTTCTTT. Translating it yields CASSLGSGGVTEAFF.

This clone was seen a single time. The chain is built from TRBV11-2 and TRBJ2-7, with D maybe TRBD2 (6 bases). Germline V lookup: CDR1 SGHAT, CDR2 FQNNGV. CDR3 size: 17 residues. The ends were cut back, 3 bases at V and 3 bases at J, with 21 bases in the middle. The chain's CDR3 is CASSFGNRREPNYEQYF. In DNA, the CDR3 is TGTGCCAGCAGCTTTGGCAATCGCCGGGAGCCTAACTACGAGCAGTACTTC.

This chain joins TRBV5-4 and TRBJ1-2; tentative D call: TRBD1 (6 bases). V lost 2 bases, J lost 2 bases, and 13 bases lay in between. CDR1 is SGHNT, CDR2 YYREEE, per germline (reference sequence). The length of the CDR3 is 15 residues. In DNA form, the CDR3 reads TGTGCCAGCAGCTTTAGAACAGGGAGAAACTATGGCTACACCTTC. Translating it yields CASSFRTGRNYGYTF.

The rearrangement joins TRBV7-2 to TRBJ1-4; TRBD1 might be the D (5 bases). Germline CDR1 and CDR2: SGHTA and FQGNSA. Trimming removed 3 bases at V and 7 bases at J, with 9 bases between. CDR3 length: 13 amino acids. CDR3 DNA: TGTGCCAGCAGCTTTAGGGGTGTTGAAAAACTGTTTTTT. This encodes CASSFRGVEKLFF.

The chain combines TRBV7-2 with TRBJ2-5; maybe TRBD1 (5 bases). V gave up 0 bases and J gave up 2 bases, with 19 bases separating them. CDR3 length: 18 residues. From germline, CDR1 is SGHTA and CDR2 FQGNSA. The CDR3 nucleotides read TGTGCCAGCAGCTTAGCGCTGTTCAGGGTGTGGGTACAAGAGACCCAGTACTTC. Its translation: CASSLALFRVWVQETQYF.

The CDR3 DNA reads TGTGCCAGCAGATCTTACGTAACCGGCAGGGTTCTGGGGGAGCAGTACTTC. It translates to CASRSYVTGRVLGEQYF. The chain uses TRBV5-4 and TRBJ2-7; D possibly corresponds to TRBD1 (5 bases). The CDR3 sequence is 17 residues long. The germline gives CDR1 SGHNT, CDR2 YYREEE (reference sequence). V lost 5 bases and J lost 7, with 28 bases in between.

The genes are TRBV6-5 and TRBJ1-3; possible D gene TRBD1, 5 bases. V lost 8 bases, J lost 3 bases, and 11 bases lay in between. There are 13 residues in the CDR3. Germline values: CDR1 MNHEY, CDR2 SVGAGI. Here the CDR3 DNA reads TGTGCCAGCCTCGACAGACTTGGAAACACCATATATTTT. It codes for CASLDRLGNTIYF.

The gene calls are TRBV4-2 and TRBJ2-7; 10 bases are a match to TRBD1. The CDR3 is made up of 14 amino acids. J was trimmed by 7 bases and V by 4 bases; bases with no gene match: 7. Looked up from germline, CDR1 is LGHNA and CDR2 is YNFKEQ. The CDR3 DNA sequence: TGTGCCAGCAGCCGGACCGGGACAGGGGTAGAGCAGTACTTC. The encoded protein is CASSRTGTGVEQYF.

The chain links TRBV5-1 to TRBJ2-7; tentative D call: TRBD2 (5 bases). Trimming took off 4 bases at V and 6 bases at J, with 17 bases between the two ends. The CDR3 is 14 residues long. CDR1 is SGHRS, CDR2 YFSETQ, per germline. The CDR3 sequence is CASSLTGISFEQYF. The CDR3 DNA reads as TGCGCCAGCAGCCTTACGGGGATTTCGTTCGAGCAGTACTTC.

The CDR3 sequence: CASNSGLGYTF. CDR3 bases: TGTGCCAGCAATTCAGGTTTAGGCTACACCTTC. The rearrangement links TRBV2 to TRBJ1-2; unclear D gene. The ends were cut back, 7 bases at V and 8 bases at J, with 11 bases in the middle. The germline CDR1 and CDR2 sequences are SNHLY and FYNNEI. This CDR3 spans 11 amino acids. Supplemented by reference TRBV2 and TRBJ1-2, the full variable domain reads EPEVTQTPSHQVTQMGQEVILRCVPISNHLYFYWYRQILGQKVEFLVSFYNNEISEKSEIFDDQFSVERPDGSNFTLKIRSTKLEDSAMYFCASNSGLGYTFGSGTRLTVV.

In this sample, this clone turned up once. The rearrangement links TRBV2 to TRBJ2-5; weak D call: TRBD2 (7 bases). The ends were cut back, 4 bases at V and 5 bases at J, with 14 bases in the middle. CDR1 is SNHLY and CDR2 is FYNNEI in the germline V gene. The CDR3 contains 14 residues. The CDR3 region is CASSARGGQETQYF. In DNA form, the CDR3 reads TGTGCCAGCAGTGCAAGGGGGGGCCAGGAGACCCAGTACTTC.

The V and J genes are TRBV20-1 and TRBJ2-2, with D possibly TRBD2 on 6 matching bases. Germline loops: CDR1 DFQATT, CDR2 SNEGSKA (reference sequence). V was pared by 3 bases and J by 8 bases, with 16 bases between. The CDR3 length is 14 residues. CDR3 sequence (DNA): TGCAGTGCTAGTGCCAGGACTACCTATGGGGAGCTGTTTTTT. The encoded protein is CSASARTTYGELFF.

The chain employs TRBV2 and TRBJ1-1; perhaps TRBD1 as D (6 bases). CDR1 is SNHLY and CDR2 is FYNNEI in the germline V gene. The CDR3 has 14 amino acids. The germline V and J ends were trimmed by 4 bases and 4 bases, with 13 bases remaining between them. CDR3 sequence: CASSAGGRGTEAFF. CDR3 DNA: TGTGCCAGCAGTGCGGGGGGCCGGGGCACTGAAGCTTTCTTT.

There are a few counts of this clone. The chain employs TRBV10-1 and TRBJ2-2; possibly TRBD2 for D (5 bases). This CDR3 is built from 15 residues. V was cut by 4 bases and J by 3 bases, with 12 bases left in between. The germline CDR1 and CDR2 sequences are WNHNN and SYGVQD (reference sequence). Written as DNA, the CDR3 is TGCGCCAGCAGTGCTCGGAGGCCGGACACCGGGGAGCTGTTTTTT. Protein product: CASSARRPDTGELFF.

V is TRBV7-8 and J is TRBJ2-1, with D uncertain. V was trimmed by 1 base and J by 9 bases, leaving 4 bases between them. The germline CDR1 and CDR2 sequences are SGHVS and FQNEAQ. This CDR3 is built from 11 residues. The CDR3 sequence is CASSLGGEQFF. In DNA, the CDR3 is TGTGCCAGCAGCTTAGGCGGTGAGCAGTTCTTC.

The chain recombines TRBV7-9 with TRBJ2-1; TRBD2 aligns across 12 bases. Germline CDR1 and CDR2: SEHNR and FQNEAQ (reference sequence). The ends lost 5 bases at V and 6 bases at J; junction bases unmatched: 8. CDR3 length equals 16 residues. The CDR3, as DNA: TGTGCCAGCAGCCATTTACTAGCGGGAGGTTCCAATGAGCAGTTCTTC. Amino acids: CASSHLLAGGSNEQFF.

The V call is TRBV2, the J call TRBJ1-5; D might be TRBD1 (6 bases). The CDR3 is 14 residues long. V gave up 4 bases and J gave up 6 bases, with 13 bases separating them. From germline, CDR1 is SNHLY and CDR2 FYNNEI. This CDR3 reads CASSVAGAGQPQHF. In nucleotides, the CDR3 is TGTGCCAGCAGTGTCGCAGGGGCGGGTCAGCCCCAGCATTTT.

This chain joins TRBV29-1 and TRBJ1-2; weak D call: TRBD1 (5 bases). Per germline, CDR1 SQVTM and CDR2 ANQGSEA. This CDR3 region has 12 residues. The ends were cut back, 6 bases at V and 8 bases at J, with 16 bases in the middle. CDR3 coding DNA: TGCAGCGTAGGGCGGGGGTCGGAGGGCTACACCTTC. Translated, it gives CSVGRGSEGYTF.

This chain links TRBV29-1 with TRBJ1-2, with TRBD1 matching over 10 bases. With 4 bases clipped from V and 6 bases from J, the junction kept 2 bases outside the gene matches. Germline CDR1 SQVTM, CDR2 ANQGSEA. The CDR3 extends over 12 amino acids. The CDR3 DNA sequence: TGCAGCGTTGGGGACAGGGGTAATGGCTACACCTTC. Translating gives CSVGDRGNGYTF. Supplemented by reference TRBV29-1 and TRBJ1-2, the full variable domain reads SAVISQKPSRDICQRGTSLTIQCQVDSQVTMMFWYRQQPGQSLTLIATANQGSEATYESGFVIDKFPISRPNLTFSTLTVSNMSPEDSSIYLCSVGDRGNGYTFGSGTRLTVV.

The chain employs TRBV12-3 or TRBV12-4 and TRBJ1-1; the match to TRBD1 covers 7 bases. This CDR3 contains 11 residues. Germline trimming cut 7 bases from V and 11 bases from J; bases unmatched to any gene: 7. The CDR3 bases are TGTGCCAGCACCTTGACAGGGACGGCTTTCTTT. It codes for CASTLTGTAFF.